This T cell receptor (beta chain) stems from a study of blood T cell repertoires in COVID-19. For the study at large: The cDNA or gDNA used as material had been derived from T cells, B-cell-depleted T cells, or PBMCs.

CDR1 is MNHEY and CDR2 is SMNVEV in the germline V gene (reference sequence). J gave up 0 bases and V 5 bases, and 9 bases lay outside the gene matches. The CDR3 is made up of 18 amino acids. Profiling relied on immunoSEQ multiplex PCR, and the TCRdb table lists in-frame clones only, not all of them. The table records over 200,000 clones, approximately 75% of them present only once. Recovery among Cohort 3 donors was established by two negative PCRs, clearance, or symptom resolution. This receptor was identified in a man aged 35 to 55 who had recovered from COVID-19. Sequenced sample: PBMCs or T cells enriched from blood (not recorded which). This rearrangement joins TRBV27 to TRBJ2-6, with TRBD2 matching 8 bases. The CDR3 nucleotides read TGTGCCAGCAGTCCGTTAGCGGGAAAGCACTCTGGGGCCAACGTCCTGACTTTC. Protein sequence: CASSPLAGKHSGANVLTF. Drawing the rest from reference TRBV27 and TRBJ2-6, the complete variable domain is EAQVTQNPRYLITVTGKKLTVTCSQNMNHEYMSWYRQDPGLGLRQIYYSMNVEVTDKGDVPEGYKVSRKEKRNFPLILESPSPNQTSLYFCASSPLAGKHSGANVLTFGAGSRLTVL.